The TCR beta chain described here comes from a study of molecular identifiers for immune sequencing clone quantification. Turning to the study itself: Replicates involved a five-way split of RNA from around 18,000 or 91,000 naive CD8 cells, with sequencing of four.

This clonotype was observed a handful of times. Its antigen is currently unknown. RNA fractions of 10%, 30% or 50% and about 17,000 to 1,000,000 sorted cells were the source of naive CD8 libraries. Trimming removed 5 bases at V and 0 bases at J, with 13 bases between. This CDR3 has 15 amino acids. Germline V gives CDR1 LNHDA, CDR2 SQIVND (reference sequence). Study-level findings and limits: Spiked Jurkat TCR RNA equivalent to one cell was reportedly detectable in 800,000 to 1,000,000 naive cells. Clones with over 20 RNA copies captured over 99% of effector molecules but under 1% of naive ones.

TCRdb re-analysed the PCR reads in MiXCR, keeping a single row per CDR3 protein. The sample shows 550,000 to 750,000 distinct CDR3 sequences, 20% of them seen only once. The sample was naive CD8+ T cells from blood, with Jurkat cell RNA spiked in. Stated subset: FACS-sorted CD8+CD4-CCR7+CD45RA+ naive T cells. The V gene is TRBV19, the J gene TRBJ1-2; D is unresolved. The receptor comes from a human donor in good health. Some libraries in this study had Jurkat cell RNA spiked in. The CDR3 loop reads CASSFGSPTNYGYTF. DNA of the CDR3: TGTGCCAGTAGTTTCGGCTCTCCTACTAACTATGGCTACACCTTC.